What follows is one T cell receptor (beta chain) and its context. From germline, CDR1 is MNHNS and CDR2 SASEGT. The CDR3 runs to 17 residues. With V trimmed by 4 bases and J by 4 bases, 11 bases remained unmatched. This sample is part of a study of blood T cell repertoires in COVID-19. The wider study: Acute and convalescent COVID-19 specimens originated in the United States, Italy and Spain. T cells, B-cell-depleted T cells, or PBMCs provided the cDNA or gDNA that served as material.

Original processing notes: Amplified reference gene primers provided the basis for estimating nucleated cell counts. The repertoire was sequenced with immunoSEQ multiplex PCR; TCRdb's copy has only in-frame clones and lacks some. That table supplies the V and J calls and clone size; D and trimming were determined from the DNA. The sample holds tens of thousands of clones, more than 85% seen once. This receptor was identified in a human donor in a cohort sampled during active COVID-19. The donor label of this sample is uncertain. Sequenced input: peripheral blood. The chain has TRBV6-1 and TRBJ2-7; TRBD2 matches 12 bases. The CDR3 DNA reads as TGTGCCAGCAGTGCCTATGCTGGGACTAGCGGGCGGTACGAGCAGTACTTC. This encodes CASSAYAGTSGRYEQYF.